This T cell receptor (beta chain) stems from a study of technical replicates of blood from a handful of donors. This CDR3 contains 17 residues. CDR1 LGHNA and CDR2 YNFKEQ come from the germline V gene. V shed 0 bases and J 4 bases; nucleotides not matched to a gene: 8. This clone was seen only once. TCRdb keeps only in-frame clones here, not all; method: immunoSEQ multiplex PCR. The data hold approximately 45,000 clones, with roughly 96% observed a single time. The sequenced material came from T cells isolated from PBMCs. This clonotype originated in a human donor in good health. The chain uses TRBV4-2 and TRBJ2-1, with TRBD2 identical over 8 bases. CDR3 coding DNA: TGTGCCAGCAGCCAAGAGGTGCTAGCGGGTGGTTACAATGAGCAGTTCTTC. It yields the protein CASSQEVLAGGYNEQFF.